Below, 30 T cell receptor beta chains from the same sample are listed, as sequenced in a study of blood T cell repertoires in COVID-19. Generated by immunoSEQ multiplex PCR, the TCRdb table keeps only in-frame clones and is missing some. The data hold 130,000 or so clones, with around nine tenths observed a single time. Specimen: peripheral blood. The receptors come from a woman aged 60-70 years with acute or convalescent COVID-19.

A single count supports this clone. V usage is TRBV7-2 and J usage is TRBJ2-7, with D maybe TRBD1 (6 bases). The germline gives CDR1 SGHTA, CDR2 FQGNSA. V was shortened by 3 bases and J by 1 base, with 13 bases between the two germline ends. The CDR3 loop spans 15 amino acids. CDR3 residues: CASSFSTGASYEQYF. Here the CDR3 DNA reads TGTGCCAGCAGCTTCTCGACAGGAGCATCCTACGAGCAGTACTTC.

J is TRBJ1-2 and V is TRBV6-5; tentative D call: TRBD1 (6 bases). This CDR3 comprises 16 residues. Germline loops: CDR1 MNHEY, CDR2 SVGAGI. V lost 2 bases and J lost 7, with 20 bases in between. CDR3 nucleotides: TGTGCCAGCAGTTACACCAGACAGGCCCCCCATTCTGGCTACACCTTC. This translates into CASSYTRQAPHSGYTF.

CDR3 sequence (DNA): TGTGCCAGTAGTATATTAGCTTTAACAAACAATGAGCAGTTCTTC. As protein: CASSILALTNNEQFF. The chain carries TRBV19 and TRBJ2-1; D is uncertain. Between the trimmed V and J ends, which lost 2 bases and 5 bases, there was a span of 13 bases. Looked up from germline, CDR1 is LNHDA and CDR2 is SQIVND (reference sequence). This CDR3 is 15 amino acids long.

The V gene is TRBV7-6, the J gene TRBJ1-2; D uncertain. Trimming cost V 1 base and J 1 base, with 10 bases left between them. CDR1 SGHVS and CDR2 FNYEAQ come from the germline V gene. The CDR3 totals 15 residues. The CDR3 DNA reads TGTGCCAGCAGCTTAGGAAGCCCCCTTAACTATGGCTACACCTTC. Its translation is CASSLGSPLNYGYTF.

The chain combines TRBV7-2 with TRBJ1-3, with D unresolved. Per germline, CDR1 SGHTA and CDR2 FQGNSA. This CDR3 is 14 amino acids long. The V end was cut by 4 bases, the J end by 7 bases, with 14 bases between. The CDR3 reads CASSSMDWLNTIYF. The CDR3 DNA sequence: TGTGCCAGCAGCTCGATGGACTGGCTTAACACCATATATTTT.

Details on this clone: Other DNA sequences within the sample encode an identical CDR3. CDR3 protein: CASSFSGQGTDTQYF. The DNA of the CDR3 is TGTGCCAGCAGCTTCTCAGGACAGGGCACAGATACGCAGTATTTT. The chain joins TRBV11-2 to TRBJ2-3; 7 bases map to TRBD1. The CDR3 runs to 15 residues. CDR1 and CDR2 (germline): SGHAT, FQNNGV. V lost 3 bases to trimming and J lost 1 base; unmatched junction nucleotides: 4.

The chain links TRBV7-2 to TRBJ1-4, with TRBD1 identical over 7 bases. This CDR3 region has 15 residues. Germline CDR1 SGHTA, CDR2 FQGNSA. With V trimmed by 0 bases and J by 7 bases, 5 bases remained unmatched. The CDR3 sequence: CASSLAAGGFEKLFF. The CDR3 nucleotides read TGTGCCAGCAGCTTAGCAGCAGGGGGTTTTGAAAAACTGTTTTTT.

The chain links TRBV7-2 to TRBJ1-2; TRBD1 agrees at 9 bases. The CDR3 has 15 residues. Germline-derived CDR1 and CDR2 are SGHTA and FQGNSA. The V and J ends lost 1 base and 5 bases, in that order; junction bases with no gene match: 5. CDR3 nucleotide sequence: TGTGCCAGCAGCTTAGTTACAGGGGGCGCTTATGGCTACACCTTC. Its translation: CASSLVTGGAYGYTF. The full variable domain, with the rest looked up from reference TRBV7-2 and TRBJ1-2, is GAGVSQSPSNKVTEKGKDVELRCDPISGHTALYWYRQSLGQGLEFLIYFQGNSAPDKSGLPSDRFSAERTGGSVSTLTIQRTQQEDSAVYLCASSLVTGGAYGYTFGSGTRLTVV.

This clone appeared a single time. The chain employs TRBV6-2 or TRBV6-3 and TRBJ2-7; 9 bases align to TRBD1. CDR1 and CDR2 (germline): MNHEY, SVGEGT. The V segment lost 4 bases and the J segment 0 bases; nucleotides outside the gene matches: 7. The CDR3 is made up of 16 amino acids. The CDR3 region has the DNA TGTGCCAGCAGTTGGGGGGACAGGGCATTCTCCTACGAGCAGTACTTC. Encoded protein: CASSWGDRAFSYEQYF.

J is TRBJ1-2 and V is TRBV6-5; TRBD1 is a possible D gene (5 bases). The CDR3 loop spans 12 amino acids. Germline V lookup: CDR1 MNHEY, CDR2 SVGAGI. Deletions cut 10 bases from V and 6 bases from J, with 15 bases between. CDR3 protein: CATADTIHGYTF. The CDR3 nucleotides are TGTGCCACCGCGGACACCATCCATGGCTACACCTTC.

The chain's CDR3 is CAWSVGSPYTF. CDR3 DNA sequence: TGTGCCTGGAGTGTGGGCAGCCCATACACCTTC. The chain recombines TRBV30 with TRBJ1-2; D gene uncertain. Germline CDR1 is GTSNPN and CDR2 is SVGIG (reference sequence). The CDR3 totals 11 residues. V lost 0 bases and J 11 bases, leaving 10 bases between the germline ends.

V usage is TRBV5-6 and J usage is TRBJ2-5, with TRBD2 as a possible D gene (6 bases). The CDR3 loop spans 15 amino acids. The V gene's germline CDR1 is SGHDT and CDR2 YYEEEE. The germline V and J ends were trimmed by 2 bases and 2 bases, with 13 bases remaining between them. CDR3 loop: CASSFVGGTQETQYF. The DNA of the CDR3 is TGTGCCAGCAGCTTTGTCGGGGGAACTCAAGAGACCCAGTACTTC.

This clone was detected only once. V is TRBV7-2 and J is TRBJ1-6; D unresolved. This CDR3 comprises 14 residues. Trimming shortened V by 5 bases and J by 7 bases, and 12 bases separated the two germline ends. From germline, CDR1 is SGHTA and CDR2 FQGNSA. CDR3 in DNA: TGTGCCAGCAGCCCCGAATGGCTGAATTCACCCCTCCACTTT. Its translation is CASSPEWLNSPLHF.

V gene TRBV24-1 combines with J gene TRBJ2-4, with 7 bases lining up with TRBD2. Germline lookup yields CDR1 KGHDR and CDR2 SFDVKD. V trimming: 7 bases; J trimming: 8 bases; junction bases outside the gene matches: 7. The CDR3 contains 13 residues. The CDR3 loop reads CATSSGARDIQYF. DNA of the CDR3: TGTGCCACCAGCAGCGGGGCGCGGGACATTCAGTACTTC.

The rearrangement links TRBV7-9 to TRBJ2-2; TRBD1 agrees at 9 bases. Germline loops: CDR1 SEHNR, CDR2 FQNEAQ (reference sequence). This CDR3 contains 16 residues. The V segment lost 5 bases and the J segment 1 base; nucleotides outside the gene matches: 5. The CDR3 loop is CASSARQGGNTGELFF. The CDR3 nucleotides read TGTGCCAGCAGCGCCCGACAGGGGGGGAACACCGGGGAGCTGTTTTTT.

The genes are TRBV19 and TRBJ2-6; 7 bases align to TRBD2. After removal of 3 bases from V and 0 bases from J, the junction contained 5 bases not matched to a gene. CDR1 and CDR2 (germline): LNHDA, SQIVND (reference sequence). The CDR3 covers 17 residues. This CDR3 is CASSMWGGVSGANVLTF. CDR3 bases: TGTGCCAGTAGTATGTGGGGGGGAGTCTCTGGGGCCAACGTCCTGACTTTC. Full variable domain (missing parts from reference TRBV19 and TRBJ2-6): DGGITQSPKYLFRKEGQNVTLSCEQNLNHDAMYWYRQDPGQGLRLIYYSQIVNDFQKGDIAEGYSVSREKKESFPLTVTSAQKNPTAFYLCASSMWGGVSGANVLTFGAGSRLTVL.

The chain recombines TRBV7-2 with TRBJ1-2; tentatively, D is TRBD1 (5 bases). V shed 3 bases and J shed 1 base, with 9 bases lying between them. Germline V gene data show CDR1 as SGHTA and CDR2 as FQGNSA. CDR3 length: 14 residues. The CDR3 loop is CASSFGGFNYGYTF. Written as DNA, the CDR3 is TGTGCCAGCAGCTTCGGGGGTTTTAACTATGGCTACACCTTC.

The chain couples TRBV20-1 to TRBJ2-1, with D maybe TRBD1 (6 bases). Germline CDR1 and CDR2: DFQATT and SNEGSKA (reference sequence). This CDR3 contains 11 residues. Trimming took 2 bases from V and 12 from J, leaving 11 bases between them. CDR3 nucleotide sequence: TGCAGTGCTAGACCAGGGGTTTTGCAGTTCTTC. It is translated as CSARPGVLQFF.

The CDR3 nucleotides are TGTGCCAGCAGCACACAGGGCCCGGGGGGCAATGAGCAGTTCTTC. Translating it yields CASSTQGPGGNEQFF. This chain uses TRBV7-2 with TRBJ2-1; tentative D call: TRBD2 (7 bases). The CDR3 is 15 amino acids. Between the trimmed V and J ends, which lost 5 bases and 6 bases, there was a span of 17 bases. Germline V gene lookup returns CDR1 SGHTA and CDR2 FQGNSA.

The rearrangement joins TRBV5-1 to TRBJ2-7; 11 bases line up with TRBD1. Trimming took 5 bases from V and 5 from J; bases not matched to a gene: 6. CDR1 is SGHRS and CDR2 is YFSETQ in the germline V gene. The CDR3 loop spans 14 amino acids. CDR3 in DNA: TGCGCCAGCAGTTGGACAGGGGGCAAGGACGAGCAGTACTTC. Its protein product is CASSWTGGKDEQYF.

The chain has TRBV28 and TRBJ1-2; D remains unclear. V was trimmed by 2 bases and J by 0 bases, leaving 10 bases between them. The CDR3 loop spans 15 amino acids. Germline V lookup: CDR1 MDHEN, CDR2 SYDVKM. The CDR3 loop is CASSLGAVANYGYTF. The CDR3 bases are TGTGCCAGCAGTTTAGGAGCAGTAGCTAACTATGGCTACACCTTC.

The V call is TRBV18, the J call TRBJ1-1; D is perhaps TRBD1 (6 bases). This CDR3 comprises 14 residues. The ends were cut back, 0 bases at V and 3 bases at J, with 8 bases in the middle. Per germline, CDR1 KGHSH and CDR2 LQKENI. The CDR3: CASSPPTGHTEAFF. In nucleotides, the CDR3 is TGTGCCAGCTCACCACCCACAGGGCACACTGAAGCTTTCTTT.

The CDR3 sequence: CSVRGTAEQYF. The CDR3 nucleotides are TGCAGCGTTCGGGGGACTGCGGAGCAGTACTTC. This chain uses TRBV29-1 with TRBJ2-7; maybe TRBD2 (6 bases). The V gene's germline CDR1 is SQVTM and CDR2 ANQGSEA. The ends were cut back, 5 bases at V and 7 bases at J, with 12 bases in the middle. The CDR3 is 11 amino acids.

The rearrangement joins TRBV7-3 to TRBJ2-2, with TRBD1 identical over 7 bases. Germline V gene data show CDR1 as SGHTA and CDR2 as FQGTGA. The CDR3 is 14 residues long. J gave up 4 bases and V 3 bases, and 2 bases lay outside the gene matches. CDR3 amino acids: CASSFDRVTGELFF. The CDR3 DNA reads TGTGCCAGCAGCTTCGACAGGGTCACCGGGGAGCTGTTTTTT.

Here the CDR3 DNA reads TGTGCCAGCAGCGGACCCTCACGGACAGGGGACCTTCGGTCACCCCTCCACTTT. Encoded protein: CASSGPSRTGDLRSPLHF. The gene calls are TRBV5-8 and TRBJ1-6; TRBD1 agrees at 9 bases. V lost 4 bases to trimming and J lost 10 bases; unmatched junction nucleotides: 18. Germline V CDR1 and CDR2: SGHTS, YDEGEE. The CDR3 totals 18 residues.

The CDR3 spells CASSLPQGAGTGELFF. The CDR3 DNA is TGCGCCAGCAGCTTGCCCCAGGGGGCGGGAACCGGGGAGCTGTTTTTT. The chain joins TRBV5-1 to TRBJ2-2; TRBD1 matches 8 bases. The trim removed 1 base at V and 5 bases at J, leaving 7 bases unmatched. Germline-derived CDR1 and CDR2 are SGHRS and YFSETQ. The CDR3 is 16 amino acids.

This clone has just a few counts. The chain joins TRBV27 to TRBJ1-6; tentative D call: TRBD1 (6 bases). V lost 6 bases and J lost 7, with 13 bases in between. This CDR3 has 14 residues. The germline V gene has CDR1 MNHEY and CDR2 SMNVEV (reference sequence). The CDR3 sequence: CASSLTGGNSPLHF. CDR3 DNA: TGTGCCAGCAGCCTGACAGGCGGCAATTCACCCCTCCACTTT.

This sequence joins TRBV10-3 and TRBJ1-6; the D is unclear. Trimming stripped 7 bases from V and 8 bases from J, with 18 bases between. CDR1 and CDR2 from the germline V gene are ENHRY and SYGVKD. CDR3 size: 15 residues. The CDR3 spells CAINSGSGRHSPLHF. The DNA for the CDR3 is TGTGCCATCAATTCCGGTTCCGGGAGGCATTCACCCCTCCACTTT.

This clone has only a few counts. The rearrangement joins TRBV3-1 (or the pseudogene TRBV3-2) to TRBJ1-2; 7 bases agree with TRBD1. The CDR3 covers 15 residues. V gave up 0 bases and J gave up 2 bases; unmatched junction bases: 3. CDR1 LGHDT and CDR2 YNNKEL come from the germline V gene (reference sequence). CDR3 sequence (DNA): TGTGCCAGCAGCCAAGATCAGGGACAGAACTATGGCTACACCTTC. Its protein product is CASSQDQGQNYGYTF.

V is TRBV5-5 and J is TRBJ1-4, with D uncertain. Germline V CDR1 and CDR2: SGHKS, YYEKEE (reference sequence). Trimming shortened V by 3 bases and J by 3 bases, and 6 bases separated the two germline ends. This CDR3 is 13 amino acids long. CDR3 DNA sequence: TGTGCCAGCAGCTATGACTCTAATGAAAAACTGTTTTTT. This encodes CASSYDSNEKLFF.